This entry lists 5 T cell receptor beta chains sequenced from one sample in a study of regulatory T cells in long-lasting Graves disease. As to time point: newly diagnosed GD, antithyroid drugs for less than 3 months. After RNA was extracted from PBMCs, the TCR library was made from it. The TCR beta library used iRepertoire HTBI primers with Arm-PCR amplification of CDR3. MiXCR was run by TCRdb on the multiplex PCR reads, yielding one entry per CDR3 protein. Among about 610,000 distinct CDR3 sequences listed, 15% to 20% were seen once. This same sample was also taken into another study, of T cells in Graves' hyperthyroidism and ophthalmopathy.

Material: peripheral blood mononuclear cells (PBMCs), obtained at new diagnosis, from a patient treated with antithyroid drugs. The receptors were sampled from a young man with Graves disease.

There are many counts of this clonotype. The rearrangement uses TRBV14 and TRBJ2-7; 15 bases are a match to TRBD2. This CDR3 has 17 residues. Germline values: CDR1 SGHDN, CDR2 FVKESK. The trim removed 4 bases at V and 0 bases at J, leaving 4 bases unmatched. The CDR3 spells CASSPGLAGGGSYEQYF. CDR3 nucleotide sequence: TGTGCCAGCAGCCCGGGACTAGCGGGAGGCGGCTCCTACGAGCAGTACTTC. Combining the CDR3 with reference TRBV14 and TRBJ2-7 gives the whole variable domain EAGVTQFPSHSVIEKGQTVTLRCDPISGHDNLYWYRRVMGKEIKFLLHFVKESKQDESGMPNNRFLAERTGGTYSTLKVQPAELEDSGVYFCASSPGLAGGGSYEQYFGPGTRLTVT.

This clonotype was detected ten times or more. This rearrangement joins TRBV20-1 to TRBJ2-1; 10 bases agree with TRBD2. V trimming: 2 bases; J trimming: 6 bases; junction bases outside the gene matches: 4. Germline V gene lookup returns CDR1 DFQATT and CDR2 SNEGSKA (reference sequence). The CDR3 consists of 14 residues. The CDR3 DNA follows: TGCAGTGCTAGAACTAGCGGGATCCTCAATGAGCAGTTCTTC. It specifies CSARTSGILNEQFF.

There are many counts of this clonotype. The chain couples TRBV30 to TRBJ2-5, with D unresolved. Between the trimmed V and J ends, which lost 1 base and 5 bases, there was a span of 5 bases. The CDR3 totals 11 residues. Germline CDR1 reads GTSNPN; CDR2 reads SVGIG (reference sequence). CDR3 nucleotide sequence: TGTGCCTGGAGTGGCGTGGAGACCCAGTACTTC. It codes for CAWSGVETQYF.

This clonotype was recorded many times. CDR3 sequence: CAWSVQGAEKLFF. The DNA of the CDR3 is TGTGCCTGGAGTGTACAGGGGGCTGAAAAACTGTTTTTT. The chain uses TRBV30 and TRBJ1-4; TRBD1 matches 9 bases. V trimming: 0 bases; J trimming: 7 bases; junction bases outside the gene matches: 0. Germline CDR1 is GTSNPN and CDR2 is SVGIG (reference sequence). The CDR3 is made up of 13 amino acids.

This clonotype was detected only a few times. The chain links TRBV5-1 to TRBJ1-1; D is unclear. The germline V gene has CDR1 SGHRS and CDR2 YFSETQ. The CDR3 has 13 amino acids. V lost 7 bases, J lost 11 bases, and 21 bases lay in between. This chain's CDR3 is CASSEIGSGTAFF. The CDR3 DNA reads TGCGCCAGCTCCGAGATAGGGAGTGGAACGGCTTTCTTT.